The 28 T cell receptor beta chains given below trace back to one sample, sequenced in a study of cytomegalovirus exposure and HLA in healthy donors. PCR involved 60 Vbeta and 13 Jbeta primers. Produced via immunoSEQ multiplex PCR; TCRdb's table is partial and in-frame only. The sample contains 110,000 or so clones, 60% to 85% of which appear only once. The sequenced sample consisted of PBMCs. The origin of the receptors is a woman aged 40-49 years in good health and CMV-seropositive.

This sequence joins TRBV2 and TRBJ1-1, with a weak D call TRBD1 (6 bases). The CDR3 contains 15 residues. Trimming cost V 2 bases and J 5 bases, with 15 bases left between them. Germline CDR1 SNHLY, CDR2 FYNNEI. As DNA, the CDR3 is TGTGCCAGCAGTGAAAATGCGGGGGGCCGGACTGAAGCTTTCTTT. This gives the protein CASSENAGGRTEAFF.

The chain recombines TRBV5-4 with TRBJ2-3; tentatively, D is TRBD1 (6 bases). CDR1 is SGHNT, CDR2 YYREEE, per germline (reference sequence). Trimming stripped 7 bases from V and 0 bases from J, with 21 bases between. CDR3 size: 17 residues. CDR3 sequence (DNA): TGTGCCAGCGTCCAGGGGCGGACTTTTACTAGCACAGATACGCAGTATTTT. It codes for CASVQGRTFTSTDTQYF.

The count of this clone is one. The chain's CDR3 is CASSQLPRGGINEQFF. CDR3 nucleotides: TGTGCCAGCAGTCAACTTCCCCGGGGGGGTATTAATGAGCAGTTCTTC. V usage is TRBV9 and J usage is TRBJ2-1; 8 nucleotides agree with TRBD2. The CDR3 contains 16 residues. Germline assignment: CDR1 SGDLS and CDR2 YYNGEE. The V gene end was trimmed by 5 bases and the J gene end by 7 bases; junction bases not matched to a gene: 14.

V gene TRBV28 combines with J gene TRBJ1-5; D remains unclear. The germline gives CDR1 MDHEN, CDR2 SYDVKM. The CDR3 is 15 residues long. Trimming left V 5 bases short and J 8 bases short, with 19 bases between. Here the CDR3 reads CASSPPMRAVKPQHF. The CDR3 DNA is TGTGCCAGCAGTCCGCCCATGCGGGCCGTAAAGCCCCAGCATTTT.

V and J are TRBV30 and TRBJ2-1; D perhaps matches TRBD1 (6 bases). Germline values: CDR1 GTSNPN, CDR2 SVGIG (reference sequence). The CDR3 is 15 amino acids. The V and J ends lost 3 bases and 2 bases respectively, with 14 bases between them. The DNA for the CDR3 is TGTGCCTGGAGCACAGGGATGGTCACCTACAATGAGCAGTTCTTC. Translated, it gives CAWSTGMVTYNEQFF.

This clone was counted between two and nine times. The V call is TRBV25-1, the J call TRBJ1-2, with unresolved D. This CDR3 has 12 amino acids. The germline V gene has CDR1 MGHDK and CDR2 SYGVNS. With 4 bases removed from V and 6 bases from J, the gap between germline ends came to 9 bases. The CDR3 protein is CASSGNRNGYTF. CDR3 DNA: TGTGCCAGCAGTGGCAACAGAAATGGCTACACCTTC.

The chain couples TRBV5-6 to TRBJ1-2, with D perhaps matching TRBD1 (6 bases). Germline assignment: CDR1 SGHDT and CDR2 YYEEEE. V dropped 2 bases and J dropped 12 bases, with 11 bases sitting between them. This CDR3 has 11 residues. CDR3 amino acids: CASSFHRVHTF. As DNA, the CDR3 is TGTGCCAGCAGCTTCCACAGGGTACACACCTTC.

The rearrangement uses TRBV25-1 and TRBJ1-2; D is unclear. V was pared by 3 bases and J by 2 bases, with 10 bases between. Germline V gives CDR1 MGHDK, CDR2 SYGVNS. This CDR3 spans 14 amino acids. The CDR3 region has the DNA TGTGCCAGCAGTGATCGGGTTTCGAACTATGGCTACACCTTC. The encoded protein is CASSDRVSNYGYTF.

The chain recombines TRBV7-8 with TRBJ2-5, with 7 positions matching TRBD1. Germline V gene data show CDR1 as SGHVS and CDR2 as FQNEAQ. This CDR3 comprises 13 residues. J gave up 2 bases and V 6 bases, and 3 bases lay outside the gene matches. CDR3 coding DNA: TGTGCCAGCAGACCGGGACAGCAAGAGACCCAGTACTTC. Its protein product is CASRPGQQETQYF.

V is TRBV27 and J is TRBJ1-2, with 7 bases identical to TRBD1. The V gene's germline CDR1 is MNHEY and CDR2 SMNVEV (reference sequence). The CDR3 runs to 16 residues. Trimming at V came to 6 bases and at J to 4 bases, leaving 14 bases not matched to a gene. CDR3 residues: CASRHLGGTVFYGYTF. The CDR3 DNA reads as TGTGCCAGCAGACACCTAGGCGGGACAGTCTTCTATGGCTACACCTTC.

The genes are TRBV6-1 and TRBJ2-2; TRBD1 aligns across 7 bases. Germline CDR1 is MNHNS and CDR2 is SASEGT. V lost 4 bases and J lost 3; bases outside the gene matches: 5. The CDR3 extends over 15 amino acids. The CDR3 is CASSGGQRYTGELFF. Written as DNA, the CDR3 is TGTGCCAGCAGTGGGGGACAGAGATACACCGGGGAGCTGTTTTTT.

This chain joins TRBV30 and TRBJ1-4; 11 bases line up with TRBD1. V shed 5 bases, J shed 11 bases, and the junction held 4 bases outside the gene matches. CDR1 and CDR2 (germline): GTSNPN, SVGIG (reference sequence). The CDR3 has 12 amino acids. In DNA form, the CDR3 reads TGTGCCTGGGGACAGGGGGCGCGTAAACTGTTTTTT. This translates into CAWGQGARKLFF.

V and J are TRBV7-6 and TRBJ2-1; TRBD2 matches at 10 bases. The CDR3 has 18 amino acids. CDR1 and CDR2 (germline): SGHVS, FNYEAQ. V shed 5 bases and J 1 base; nucleotides not matched to a gene: 11. CDR3 DNA sequence: TGTGCCAGCAGCCCCCCCGATATAGCGGGGGGATCCTACAATGAGCAGTTCTTC. Amino acids: CASSPPDIAGGSYNEQFF.

The chain employs TRBV7-2 and TRBJ2-3; the match to TRBD2 covers 9 bases. CDR3 length equals 15 residues. Trimming took 1 base from V and 5 from J; bases not matched to a gene: 4. Germline CDR1 reads SGHTA; CDR2 reads FQGNSA. CDR3 amino acids: CASSLGRGGGDTQYF. The CDR3 DNA follows: TGTGCCAGCAGCTTAGGGCGGGGGGGCGGAGATACGCAGTATTTT.

This sequence joins TRBV2 and TRBJ2-7; the match to TRBD1 covers 7 bases. Germline CDR1 is SNHLY and CDR2 is FYNNEI. J was trimmed by 4 bases and V by 8 bases; bases with no gene match: 8. This CDR3 is 13 amino acids long. The DNA for the CDR3 is TGTGCCAGCGACAGGGCTGTCTATTACGAGCAGTACTTC. Encoded protein: CASDRAVYYEQYF.

The chain is built from TRBV20-1 and TRBJ2-7, with unresolved D. The V and J ends lost 6 bases and 4 bases respectively, with 10 bases between them. The V gene's germline CDR1 is DFQATT and CDR2 SNEGSKA (reference sequence). This CDR3 spans 11 amino acids. CDR3 loop: CSAKTTYEQYF. CDR3 sequence (DNA): TGCAGTGCGAAGACGACTTACGAGCAGTACTTC.

The chain employs TRBV6-5 and TRBJ1-1, with a weak D call TRBD1 (6 bases). The germline V and J ends were trimmed by 2 bases and 5 bases, with 12 bases remaining between them. The CDR3 runs to 14 residues. Germline V gene sequence: CDR1 MNHEY, CDR2 SVGAGI. CDR3 sequence: CASSYQGSQTEAFF. DNA for the CDR3: TGTGCCAGCAGTTACCAGGGGTCCCAGACTGAAGCTTTCTTT.

This clone was recorded once. The chain joins TRBV30 to TRBJ1-6; TRBD1 aligns across 7 bases. CDR3 length: 18 amino acids. V lost 2 bases, J lost 2 bases, and 12 bases stayed unmatched. Per the germline V gene, CDR1 is GTSNPN and CDR2 is SVGIG (reference sequence). The CDR3 is CAWSHERRTGTYNSPLHF. CDR3 bases: TGTGCCTGGAGTCATGAAAGGAGGACAGGAACCTATAATTCACCCCTCCACTTT.

CDR3 sequence reads: CASSPRQGLNTEAFF. The DNA for the CDR3 is TGTGCCAGCAGCCCCCGACAGGGACTGAACACTGAAGCTTTCTTT. This chain links TRBV7-3 with TRBJ1-1; the match to TRBD1 covers 7 bases. The CDR3 sequence is 15 residues long. The ends lost 5 bases at V and 0 bases at J; junction bases unmatched: 6. The germline gives CDR1 SGHTA, CDR2 FQGTGA.

The chain carries TRBV11-2 and TRBJ1-1, with D possibly TRBD1 on 5 matching bases. This CDR3 is 17 amino acids long. CDR1 is SGHAT, CDR2 FQNNGV, per germline. V dropped 5 bases and J dropped 4 bases, with 23 bases sitting between them. The CDR3 spells CASSPGGGRRTGTEAFF. Here the CDR3 DNA reads TGTGCCAGCAGCCCTGGGGGGGGTAGAAGGACGGGCACTGAAGCTTTCTTT.

This clone has only one observation. The chain carries TRBV7-3 and TRBJ1-2; 7 bases are a match to TRBD1. The CDR3 is 15 amino acids. In germline, CDR1 is SGHTA, CDR2 FQGTGA. The V segment lost 0 bases and the J segment 1 base; nucleotides outside the gene matches: 2. The chain's CDR3 is CASSLTGQHNYGYTF. Here the CDR3 DNA reads TGTGCCAGCAGCTTAACGGGACAGCATAACTATGGCTACACCTTC.

V is TRBV6-5 and J is TRBJ1-2; TRBD1 matches 9 bases. The ends lost 2 bases at V and 9 bases at J; junction bases unmatched: 13. The CDR3 is 16 amino acids. CDR1 MNHEY and CDR2 SVGAGI come from the germline V gene. This CDR3 reads CASSYDGGQGIGSYTF. DNA of the CDR3: TGTGCCAGCAGTTACGATGGAGGACAGGGGATCGGTAGCTACACCTTC.

The V gene is TRBV7-9, the J gene TRBJ1-6; 8 positions match TRBD1. CDR3 size: 15 residues. Germline loops: CDR1 SEHNR, CDR2 FQNEAQ (reference sequence). The V gene end was trimmed by 1 base and the J gene end by 10 bases; junction bases not matched to a gene: 6. This CDR3 reads CASSLETGGNSPLHF. The CDR3, as DNA: TGTGCCAGCAGCTTAGAAACAGGGGGTAACTCACCCCTCCACTTT.

The chain couples TRBV6-5 to TRBJ2-3; maybe TRBD2 (5 bases). V lost 8 bases, J lost 6 bases, and 18 bases lay in between. Germline CDR1 and CDR2: MNHEY and SVGAGI. The CDR3 spans 14 residues. The CDR3 DNA reads TGTGCCAGCCGGGCTTCAGCGGCTATTGATACGCAGTATTTT. It yields the protein CASRASAAIDTQYF.

J is TRBJ1-6 and V is TRBV6-1; tentatively, D is TRBD1 (5 bases). Per the germline V gene, CDR1 is MNHNS and CDR2 is SASEGT. This CDR3 spans 15 amino acids. V was cut by 4 bases and J by 7 bases, with 14 bases left in between. The CDR3 sequence: CASSAQAVRNSPLHF. CDR3 coding DNA: TGTGCCAGCAGTGCACAGGCCGTCAGGAATTCACCCCTCCACTTT.

This clone was counted once. The chain combines TRBV19 with TRBJ2-2, with D unclear. The CDR3 contains 14 residues. Germline CDR1 LNHDA, CDR2 SQIVND (reference sequence). Trimming removed 2 bases from V and 0 bases from J, with 4 bases in between. CDR3 bases: TGTGCCAGTAGTATATCATCGAACACCGGGGAGCTGTTTTTT. It encodes CASSISSNTGELFF. The variable domain in full, completed from reference TRBV19 and TRBJ2-2, reads DGGITQSPKYLFRKEGQNVTLSCEQNLNHDAMYWYRQDPGQGLRLIYYSQIVNDFQKGDIAEGYSVSREKKESFPLTVTSAQKNPTAFYLCASSISSNTGELFFGEGSRLTVL.

The chain joins TRBV6-5 to TRBJ2-1, with TRBD1 matching over 7 bases. This CDR3 comprises 15 residues. V was clipped by 6 bases and J by 4 bases; unmatched bases: 9. The germline gives CDR1 MNHEY, CDR2 SVGAGI. The CDR3 spells CASSLDRDVYNEQFF. CDR3 nucleotide sequence: TGTGCCAGCAGCCTTGACAGGGATGTTTACAATGAGCAGTTCTTC.

As to this clone: No conserved phenylalanine or tryptophan is present at the end of the CDR3, so a read error is the likely explanation. In DNA form, the CDR3 reads TGTGCCAGCAGCCGGGACAGCTCCTATGGCTACACCCTC. It translates to CASSRDSSYGYTL. The chain carries TRBV7-8 and TRBJ1-2; 7 positions match TRBD1. The junction had 4 bases not matched to a gene; V was cut back by 5 bases and J by 4 bases. The V gene's germline CDR1 is SGHVS and CDR2 FQNEAQ. There are 13 residues in the CDR3.